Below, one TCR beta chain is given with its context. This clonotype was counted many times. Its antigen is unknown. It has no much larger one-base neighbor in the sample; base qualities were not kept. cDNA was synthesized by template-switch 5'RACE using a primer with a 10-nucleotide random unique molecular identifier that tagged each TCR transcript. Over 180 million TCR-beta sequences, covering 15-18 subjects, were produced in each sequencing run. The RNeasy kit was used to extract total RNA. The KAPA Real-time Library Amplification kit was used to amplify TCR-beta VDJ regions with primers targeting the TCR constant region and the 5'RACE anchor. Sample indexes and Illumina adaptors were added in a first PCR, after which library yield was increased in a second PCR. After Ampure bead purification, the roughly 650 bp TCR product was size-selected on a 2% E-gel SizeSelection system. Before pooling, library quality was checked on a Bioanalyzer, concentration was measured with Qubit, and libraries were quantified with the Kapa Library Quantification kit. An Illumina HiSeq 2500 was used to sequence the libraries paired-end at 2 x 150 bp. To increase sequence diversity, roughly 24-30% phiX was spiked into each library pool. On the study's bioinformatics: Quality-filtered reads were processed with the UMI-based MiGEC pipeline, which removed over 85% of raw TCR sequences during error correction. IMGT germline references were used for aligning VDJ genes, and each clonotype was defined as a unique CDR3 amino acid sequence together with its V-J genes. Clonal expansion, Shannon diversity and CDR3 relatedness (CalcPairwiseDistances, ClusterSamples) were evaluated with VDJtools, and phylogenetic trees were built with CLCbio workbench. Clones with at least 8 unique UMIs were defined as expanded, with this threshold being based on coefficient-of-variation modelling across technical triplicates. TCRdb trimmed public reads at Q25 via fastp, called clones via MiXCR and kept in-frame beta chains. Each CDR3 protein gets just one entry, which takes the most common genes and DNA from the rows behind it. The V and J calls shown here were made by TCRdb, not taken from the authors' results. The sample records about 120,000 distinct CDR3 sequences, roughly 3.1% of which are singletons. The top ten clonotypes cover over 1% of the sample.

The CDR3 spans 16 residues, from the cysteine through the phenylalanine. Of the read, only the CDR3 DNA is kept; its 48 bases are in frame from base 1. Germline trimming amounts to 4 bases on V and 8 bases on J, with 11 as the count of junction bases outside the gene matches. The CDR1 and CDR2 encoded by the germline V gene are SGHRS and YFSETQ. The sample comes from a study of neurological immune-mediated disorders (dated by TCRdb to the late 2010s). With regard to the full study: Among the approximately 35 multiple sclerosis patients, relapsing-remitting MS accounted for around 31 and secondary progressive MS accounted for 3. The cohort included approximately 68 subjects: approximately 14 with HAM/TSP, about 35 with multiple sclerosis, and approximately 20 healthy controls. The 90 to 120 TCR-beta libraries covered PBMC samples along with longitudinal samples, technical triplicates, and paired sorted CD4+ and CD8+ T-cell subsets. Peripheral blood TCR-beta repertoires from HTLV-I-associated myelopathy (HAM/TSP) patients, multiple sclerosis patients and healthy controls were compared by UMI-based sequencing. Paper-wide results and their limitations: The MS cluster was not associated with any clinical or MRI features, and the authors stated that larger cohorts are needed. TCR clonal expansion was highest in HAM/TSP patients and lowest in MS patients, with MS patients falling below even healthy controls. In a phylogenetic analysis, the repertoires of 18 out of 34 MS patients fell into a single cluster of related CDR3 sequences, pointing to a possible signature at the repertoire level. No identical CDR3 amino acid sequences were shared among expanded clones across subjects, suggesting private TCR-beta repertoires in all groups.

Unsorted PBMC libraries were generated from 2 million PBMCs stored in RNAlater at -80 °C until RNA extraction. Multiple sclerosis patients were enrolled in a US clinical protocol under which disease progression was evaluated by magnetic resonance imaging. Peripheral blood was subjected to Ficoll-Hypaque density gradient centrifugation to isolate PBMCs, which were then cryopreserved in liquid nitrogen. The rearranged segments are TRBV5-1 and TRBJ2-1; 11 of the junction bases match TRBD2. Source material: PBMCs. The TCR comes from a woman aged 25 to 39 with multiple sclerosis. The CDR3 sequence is CASSLQPSGRSDEQFF. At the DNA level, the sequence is TGCGCCAGCAGCCTTCAACCTAGCGGGAGGTCGGATGAGCAGTTCTTC.